A single sample is the source of the 30 T cell receptor beta chains below, sequenced in a study of Graves' ophthalmopathy and Graves' hyperthyroidism. Amplified material comprised TCR beta CDR3 regions derived from RNA transcripts. RT-PCR was first run with HTBI primers, then multiplex PCR in a second round. MiXCR, run by TCRdb on the multiplex PCR reads, gives a single entry per CDR3 protein. Of 1 million to 1.3 million distinct CDR3 sequences listed, about two fifths are singletons. Sequenced: peripheral blood or thyroid tissue (not recorded which). These receptors were obtained from an adult man with Graves' hyperthyroidism.

Note on this clonotype: At one end the junction does not follow the germline gene, possibly because of a read error. The chain employs TRBV12-3 or TRBV12-4 and TRBJ1-2, with a possible D match to TRBD1 (6 bases). This CDR3 region has 15 residues. The CDR3 nucleotides are TGCGCCAGCAGCCAAGATGAAGGGGGGAACTATGGCTACACCTTC. This sequence encodes CASSQDEGGNYGYTF.

This clonotype was seen a few times. The chain is built from TRBV5-5 and TRBJ2-7; D may match TRBD1 or TRBD2 (6 bases each). The germline V and J ends were trimmed by 7 bases and 2 bases, with 16 bases remaining between them. CDR3 length equals 14 residues. In germline, CDR1 is SGHKS, CDR2 YYEKEE (reference sequence). The CDR3 region has the DNA TGTGCCAGCTTTGGCGGGACAAATACCTACGAGCAGTACTTC. Translating it yields CASFGGTNTYEQYF.

The chain employs TRBV29-1 and TRBJ1-2; D might be TRBD1 (6 bases). Germline V gene lookup returns CDR1 SQVTM and CDR2 ANQGSEA. Trimming removed 6 bases at V and 8 bases at J, with 16 bases between. The CDR3 loop spans 12 amino acids. The CDR3 DNA is TGCAGCGTAGAGCGGGGGGCCGGAGGCTACACCTTC. Translating it yields CSVERGAGGYTF.

CDR3 loop: CASSRQGVSSGANVLTF. The CDR3 nucleotides read TGCGCCAGCAGCCGACAGGGGGTTAGCTCTGGGGCCAACGTCCTGACTTTC. The rearrangement links TRBV5-1 to TRBJ2-6; 9 bases align to TRBD1. The CDR3 totals 17 residues. Per the germline V gene, CDR1 is SGHRS and CDR2 is YFSETQ. Trimming removed 4 bases from V and 0 bases from J; junction bases left unmatched: 5.

Notes on this clonotype: The DNA is left out, because the CDR3 cannot be placed on it with certainty; the CDR3 is given as TCRdb lists it. The chain combines TRBV7-8 with TRBJ1-2; the table assigns TRBD1, which was not confirmed against the DNA. CDR1 is SGHVS, CDR2 FQNEAQ, per germline. The CDR3 length equals 19 residues, ends included. The CDR3: CASSQGQGPGWPQHFGYTF.

This sequence joins TRBV7-9 and TRBJ1-6; D might be TRBD1 (6 bases). Trimming removed 5 bases at V and 13 bases at J, with 15 bases between. Looked up from germline, CDR1 is SEHNR and CDR2 is FQNEAQ (reference sequence). This CDR3 spans 13 amino acids. The CDR3 DNA reads as TGTGCCAGCAGCCGCAATGGGGGGGCCCCCCTCCACTTT. The encoded protein is CASSRNGGAPLHF.

This clonotype was observed at least ten times. V and J are TRBV12-3 or TRBV12-4 and TRBJ1-4, with TRBD1 as a possible D gene (5 bases). The CDR3 runs 13 residues. Trimming shortened V by 6 bases and J by 8 bases, and 13 bases separated the two germline ends. The CDR3 coding sequence is TGTGCCAGCAGCCAAGACAGTAAAGAAAAACTGTTTTTT. Its protein product is CASSQDSKEKLFF.

This clonotype was counted a few times. As DNA, the CDR3 is TGTGCCACCAAGTCCGGGTTCGGACACGGGGAGCTGTTTTTT. Encoded protein: CATKSGFGHGELFF. J is TRBJ2-2 and V is TRBV24-1, with D possibly matching TRBD1 (5 bases). V shed 8 bases and J shed 7 bases, with 16 bases lying between them. Germline V gene sequence: CDR1 KGHDR, CDR2 SFDVKD. The CDR3 consists of 14 residues.

The rearrangement joins TRBV9 to TRBJ1-2; D call uncertain. Germline lookup yields CDR1 SGDLS and CDR2 YYNGEE. V was shortened by 0 bases and J by 4 bases, with 13 bases between the two germline ends. This CDR3 has 15 amino acids. CDR3 amino acids: CASSVEQSGFYGYTF. CDR3 in DNA: TGTGCCAGCAGCGTAGAACAGTCGGGCTTCTATGGCTACACCTTC.

This chain links TRBV6-2 or TRBV6-3 with TRBJ2-2; 8 nucleotides agree with TRBD2. Germline assignment: CDR1 MNHEY and CDR2 SVGEGT. The CDR3 is 18 residues long. V dropped 7 bases and J dropped 1; count of bases not matched to a gene: 14. This chain's CDR3 is CASTAHIGAGVNTGELFF. The CDR3 DNA follows: TGTGCCAGCACCGCCCATATTGGAGCGGGAGTGAACACCGGGGAGCTGTTTTTT.

This chain connects TRBV29-1 to TRBJ2-5; 8 bases fit TRBD2. CDR3 length equals 13 residues. CDR1 and CDR2 (germline): SQVTM, ANQGSEA. Trimming removed 1 base from V and 5 bases from J; junction bases left unmatched: 3. As DNA, the CDR3 is TGCAGCGTTGAAGCGGGAGGGTTGGAGACCCAGTACTTC. Residues: CSVEAGGLETQYF.

The chain recombines TRBV20-1 with TRBJ1-2, with D tentatively TRBD1 (5 bases). CDR3 length: 12 residues. The V gene's germline CDR1 is DFQATT and CDR2 SNEGSKA (reference sequence). V dropped 3 bases and J dropped 6 bases, with 11 bases sitting between them. The CDR3 nucleotides read TGCAGTGCTAGTTCCGGGGACGATGGCTACACCTTC. It codes for CSASSGDDGYTF.

V usage is TRBV2 and J usage is TRBJ1-2, with a tentative D call TRBD1 (5 bases). Deletions cut 8 bases from V and 4 bases from J, with 23 bases between. The CDR3 totals 16 residues. Germline V gene lookup returns CDR1 SNHLY and CDR2 FYNNEI. CDR3 sequence (DNA): TGTGCCAGCCGTTCGGCCCGGGGGTTTCGGGGCTATGGCTACACCTTC. Amino acids: CASRSARGFRGYGYTF.

This chain uses TRBV25-1 with TRBJ1-4; tentatively, D is TRBD1 (5 bases). The V end lost 2 bases, the J end lost 8 bases, and 12 bases lay between the germline ends. Germline CDR1 MGHDK, CDR2 SYGVNS. The CDR3 extends over 14 amino acids. The CDR3 here is CASSERRAREKLFF. CDR3 nucleotides: TGTGCCAGCAGTGAACGCAGGGCGCGAGAAAAACTGTTTTTT.

The J gene is TRBJ1-4, the V gene TRBV14, with D possibly being TRBD1 (5 bases). The CDR3 sequence is 18 residues long. Germline CDR1 and CDR2: SGHDN and FVKESK. Between the trimmed V and J ends, which lost 3 bases and 0 bases, there was a span of 17 bases. The CDR3: CASSQLATPTATNEKLFF. Here the CDR3 DNA reads TGTGCCAGCAGCCAGTTGGCCACCCCGACAGCAACTAATGAAAAACTGTTTTTT.

V gene TRBV14 combines with J gene TRBJ1-2; D possibly corresponds to TRBD1 (6 bases). There are 14 residues in the CDR3. The V gene's germline CDR1 is SGHDN and CDR2 FVKESK. V lost 9 bases, J lost 5 bases, and 19 bases lay in between. The CDR3 DNA sequence: TGTGCCAGTACTGACACCCGAGGGGGTTATGGCTACACCTTC. Translation: CASTDTRGGYGYTF.

CDR3 region: CASSQEAARRGSGELFF. Here the CDR3 DNA reads TGCGCCAGCAGCCAAGAGGCGGCGAGGCGGGGTTCCGGGGAGCTGTTTTTT. The chain recombines TRBV4-1 with TRBJ2-2; tentatively, D is TRBD2 (6 bases). The CDR3 is 17 residues long. The germline V gene has CDR1 MGHRA and CDR2 YSYEKL. V shed 0 bases and J shed 6 bases, with 17 bases lying between them.

This clonotype was seen a handful of times. The chain recombines TRBV9 with TRBJ2-7; D tentatively fits TRBD1 or TRBD2 (5 bases each). CDR3 length equals 17 residues. Trimming cost V 4 bases and J 3 bases, with 23 bases left between them. Germline assignment: CDR1 SGDLS and CDR2 YYNGEE. CDR3 nucleotides: TGTGCCAGCAGCCATGAACAACCGGGACCTCGCGGCTACGAGCAGTACTTC. It codes for CASSHEQPGPRGYEQYF.

This clonotype was seen a few times. The rearrangement uses TRBV9 and TRBJ2-7, with D perhaps matching TRBD2 (6 bases). CDR3 length: 17 residues. Germline V gives CDR1 SGDLS, CDR2 YYNGEE. Trimming cost V 0 bases and J 2 bases, with 18 bases left between them. In nucleotides, the CDR3 is TGTGCCAGCAGCGTAGGTTCTGAGGGAGGCCCGCCCTACGAGCAGTACTTC. It codes for CASSVGSEGGPPYEQYF.

Only one count was recorded for this clonotype. Given a much more abundant clone one base away, this may be a read error. The chain links TRBV14 to TRBJ1-5; D remains ambiguous. Trimming left V 3 bases short and J 7 bases short, with 10 bases between. Germline CDR1 reads SGHDN; CDR2 reads FVKESK. The CDR3 is made up of 13 amino acids. The DNA of the CDR3 is TGTGCCAGCAGCCACGCAGAGGCGCAGCCCCAGCATTTT. This sequence encodes CASSHAEAQPQHF.

Many counts were recorded for this clonotype. The V call is TRBV7-9, the J call TRBJ1-2; TRBD1 might be the D (5 bases). Between the trimmed V and J ends, which lost 0 bases and 0 bases, there was a span of 11 bases. Germline lookup yields CDR1 SEHNR and CDR2 FQNEAQ (reference sequence). The length of the CDR3 is 16 residues. This CDR3 is CASSLAGTGSNYGYTF. The CDR3 nucleotides read TGTGCCAGCAGCTTAGCCGGGACGGGATCTAACTATGGCTACACCTTC.

V and J are TRBV20-1 and TRBJ1-6; possible D gene TRBD1, 5 bases. Germline loops: CDR1 DFQATT, CDR2 SNEGSKA (reference sequence). The CDR3 sequence is 13 residues long. V lost 2 bases, J lost 15 bases, and 17 bases lay in between. In DNA form, the CDR3 reads TGCAGTGCTAGACTAGCGGGGGGGTCGAACCTCCACTTT. Translating gives CSARLAGGSNLHF.

Turning to this clonotype: The junction and the germline gene differ at one end; a read error may be behind it. The chain recombines TRBV9 with TRBJ1-5, with D unresolved. This CDR3 is 14 amino acids long. In germline, CDR1 is SGDLS, CDR2 YYNGEE. CDR3 in DNA: TGTGCCTGCAGCCCTGCGGGCCCTAATCAGCCCCAGCATTTT. Translating gives CACSPAGPNQPQHF.

This clonotype was seen once. The chain recombines TRBV15 with TRBJ1-5; weak D call: TRBD1 (5 bases). The germline V gene encodes CDR1 LNHNV and CDR2 YYDKDF (reference sequence). There are 14 residues in the CDR3. Deletions cut 3 bases from V and 6 bases from J, with 12 bases between. This CDR3 is CATSSGRAGQPQHF. The CDR3 DNA reads as TGTGCCACCAGCAGTGGCAGGGCCGGTCAGCCCCAGCATTTT.

The J gene is TRBJ1-1, the V gene TRBV10-3, with no clear D. This CDR3 contains 15 residues. Germline CDR1 ENHRY, CDR2 SYGVKD. V was clipped by 3 bases and J by 4 bases, with 15 bases between them. CDR3 in DNA: TGTGCCATCAGTGACGTTGGTGGGGATTTCACTGAAGCTTTCTTT. Residues: CAISDVGGDFTEAFF.

In its sample, this clonotype was seen many times. The chain carries TRBV29-1 and TRBJ2-7; 11 nucleotides match TRBD2. Germline CDR1 SQVTM, CDR2 ANQGSEA. The CDR3 covers 14 residues. Losses at the gene ends were 6 bases for V and 1 base for J; bases not matched to a gene: 5. The CDR3 sequence is CSVARLAGSYEQYF. The CDR3 DNA reads TGCAGCGTCGCTAGACTAGCGGGGTCCTACGAGCAGTACTTC.

The V call is TRBV5-4, the J call TRBJ2-5; TRBD1 might be the D (8 bases). CDR1 is SGHNT, CDR2 YYREEE, per germline (reference sequence). The CDR3 runs to 15 residues. Trimming left V 2 bases short and J 4 bases short, with 15 bases between. The CDR3 reads CASSLQGGGGETQYF. The DNA of the CDR3 is TGTGCCAGCAGCTTACAGGGGGGAGGGGGAGAGACCCAGTACTTC.

This clonotype was seen repeatedly, ten times or more. The chain recombines TRBV20-1 with TRBJ2-5, with D possibly being TRBD2 (5 bases). CDR1 and CDR2 (germline): DFQATT, SNEGSKA (reference sequence). The CDR3 sequence is 13 residues long. Trimming left V 5 bases short and J 3 bases short, with 13 bases between. CDR3 protein: CSAQRLAEETQYF. The CDR3 DNA reads as TGCAGTGCTCAAAGGCTAGCCGAAGAGACCCAGTACTTC.

V gene TRBV20-1 combines with J gene TRBJ2-7, with 10 positions matching TRBD2. V shed 4 bases and J 7 bases; nucleotides not matched to a gene: 13. Germline CDR1 and CDR2: DFQATT and SNEGSKA (reference sequence). CDR3 length equals 15 residues. The CDR3 region has the DNA TGCAGTGCTAAGAGGCCGGGACTAGCGTCTCGGGAGCAGTACTTC. Translated: CSAKRPGLASREQYF.

The chain recombines TRBV5-1 with TRBJ1-3; TRBD1 aligns across 12 bases. Germline CDR1 reads SGHRS; CDR2 reads YFSETQ. J gave up 7 bases and V 4 bases, and 6 bases lay outside the gene matches. The CDR3 extends over 15 amino acids. The CDR3 DNA sequence: TGCGCCAGCAGCAGCGGGACAGGGGGCATGAACACCATATATTTT. Its translation is CASSSGTGGMNTIYF.